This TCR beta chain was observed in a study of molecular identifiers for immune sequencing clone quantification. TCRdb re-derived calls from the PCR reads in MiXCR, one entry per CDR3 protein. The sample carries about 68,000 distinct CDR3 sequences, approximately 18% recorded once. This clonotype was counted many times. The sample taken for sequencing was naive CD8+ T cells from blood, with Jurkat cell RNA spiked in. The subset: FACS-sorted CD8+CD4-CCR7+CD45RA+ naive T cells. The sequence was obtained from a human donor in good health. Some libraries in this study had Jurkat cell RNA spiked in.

The DNA of the CDR3 is TGTGCCAGCAGCCCAGGAAAACTAGCGGACGAGCAGTACTTC. Protein product: CASSPGKLADEQYF. The rearrangement uses TRBV11-2 and TRBJ2-7; TRBD2 aligns across 8 bases. The CDR3 loop spans 14 amino acids. Trimming cost V 5 bases and J 5 bases; bases outside gene matches: 8. CDR1 SGHAT and CDR2 FQNNGV come from the germline V gene. The whole variable domain, filled in from reference TRBV11-2 and TRBJ2-7, reads EAGVAQSPRYKIIEKRQSVAFWCNPISGHATLYWYQQILGQGPKLLIQFQNNGVVDDSQLPKDRFSAERLKGVDSTLKIQPAKLEDSAVYLCASSPGKLADEQYFGPGTRLTVT.